This T cell receptor (beta chain) was recovered during a study of T cells in Graves' hyperthyroidism and ophthalmopathy. The source material, RNA transcripts, was used to amplify TCR beta CDR3 regions. In the first-round RT-PCR of the TCR CDR3, the HTBI primer set was used. TCRdb re-called the multiplex PCR reads with MiXCR, one entry per CDR3 protein. The data show 700,000 or so distinct CDR3 sequences, 15% to 20% seen once. Patients showing uncontrolled infection, other autoimmune disease, pregnancy or lactation were ineligible. This clonotype was detected only a few times. Its antigen is still unknown. Study outcomes and limitations: Appearing also in blood were most of the thyroid clonotypes expanded above 0.001. Through a model of 13 V-J features, ophthalmopathy was separated from stable hyperthyroidism.

The germline V gene has CDR1 MNHNS and CDR2 SASEGT. Between the trimmed V and J ends, which lost 6 bases and 3 bases, there was a span of 7 bases. The CDR3 has 12 residues. Input material: blood. The sequence was collected from a man aged 18 to 30 with Graves' hyperthyroidism. The J gene is TRBJ2-3, the V gene TRBV6-1, with D hard to call. Here the CDR3 reads CASRPITDTQYF. For the CDR3, the DNA is TGTGCCAGCAGGCCCATTACAGATACGCAGTATTTT.